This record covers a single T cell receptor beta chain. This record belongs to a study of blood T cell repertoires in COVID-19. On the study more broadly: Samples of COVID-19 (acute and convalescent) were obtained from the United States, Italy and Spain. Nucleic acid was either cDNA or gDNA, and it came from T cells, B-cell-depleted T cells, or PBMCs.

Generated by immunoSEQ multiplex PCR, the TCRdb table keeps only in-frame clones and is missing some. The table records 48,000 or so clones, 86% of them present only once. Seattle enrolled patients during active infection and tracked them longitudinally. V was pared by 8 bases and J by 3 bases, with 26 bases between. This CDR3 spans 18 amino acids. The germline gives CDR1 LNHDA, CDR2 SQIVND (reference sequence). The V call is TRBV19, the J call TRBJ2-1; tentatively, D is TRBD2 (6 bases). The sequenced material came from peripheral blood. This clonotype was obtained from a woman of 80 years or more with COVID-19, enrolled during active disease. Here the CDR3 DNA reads TGTGCCAGTCTCTACAAGATTGGGACTCAGGACTTCTACAATGAGCAGTTCTTC. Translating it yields CASLYKIGTQDFYNEQFF.